These 10 T cell receptor beta chains were sequenced from one sample in a study of radiotherapy plus CTLA-4 blockade in lung cancer. This table comes from immunoSEQ multiplex PCR, and its TCRdb copy is limited to in-frame clones, with some not included. The sample yields 45,000 to 60,000 clones, about 76% seen once. The source was peripheral blood, collected from a patient treated with radiotherapy plus ipilimumab. Every receptor here comes from a human donor with non-small cell lung cancer whose response to radiotherapy plus ipilimumab could not be evaluated.

The chain carries TRBV6-1 and TRBJ1-5; 9 nucleotides align to TRBD1. The CDR3 is made up of 16 amino acids. After removal of 6 bases from V and 3 bases from J, the junction contained 9 bases not matched to a gene. Germline values: CDR1 MNHNS, CDR2 SASEGT. The CDR3 spells CASREQGAVSNQPQHF. The CDR3 DNA sequence: TGTGCCAGCAGGGAACAGGGGGCCGTGTCCAATCAGCCCCAGCATTTT.

The chain has TRBV5-4 and TRBJ2-3; 8 bases match TRBD2. Germline loops: CDR1 SGHNT, CDR2 YYREEE (reference sequence). V was clipped by 4 bases and J by 2 bases; unmatched bases: 3. The CDR3 length is 14 residues. For the CDR3, the DNA is TGTGCCAGCAGCCTCGGGGGGGACACAGATACGCAGTATTTT. Translation gives CASSLGGDTDTQYF.

The chain recombines TRBV28 with TRBJ1-1, with 8 bases lining up with TRBD1. Germline CDR1 MDHEN, CDR2 SYDVKM. Trimming at V came to 5 bases and at J to 2 bases, leaving 16 bases not matched to a gene. The CDR3 loop spans 18 amino acids. The CDR3 DNA is TGTGCCAGCAGTATCGGGGCAGGGGGCTTAGGGGGAAACACTGAAGCTTTCTTT. Amino acids: CASSIGAGGLGGNTEAFF.

The chain uses TRBV28 and TRBJ2-7; 8 bases line up with TRBD1. Unmatched junction bases numbered 7, after V lost 4 bases and J lost 5 bases. The germline V gene has CDR1 MDHEN and CDR2 SYDVKM. CDR3 length equals 14 residues. CDR3 nucleotide sequence: TGTGCCAGCAGTTCCCCCGGACAGGGTAACGAGCAGTACTTC. Translation: CASSSPGQGNEQYF.

The chain employs TRBV6-5 and TRBJ2-5; 9 nucleotides line up with TRBD2. The closer fit of TRBJ2-7 to the DNA end suggests the J call may be wrong. Per the germline V gene, CDR1 is MNHEY and CDR2 is SVGAGI. There are 13 residues in the CDR3. The CDR3 protein is CASSRRGGPEQYF. CDR3 nucleotide sequence: TGTGCCAGCAGTCGGCGGGGGGGTCCCGAGCAGTACTTC.

Sample share makes this clone medium-sized (0.01 to 0.1%). The chain links TRBV5-8 to TRBJ2-1; 15 bases line up with TRBD2. Germline CDR1 reads SGHTS; CDR2 reads YDEGEE. CDR3 size: 15 residues. The J segment lost 8 bases and the V segment lost 4 bases, leaving 4 bases of the junction unmatched. CDR3 sequence (DNA): TGTGCCAGCAGCCCGGGGACTAGCGGGAGGCATGAGCAGTTCTTC. The encoded protein is CASSPGTSGRHEQFF.

This rearrangement joins TRBV5-4 to TRBJ2-7; the D gene is possibly TRBD2 (5 bases). The V gene's germline CDR1 is SGHNT and CDR2 YYREEE (reference sequence). Trimming removed 0 bases at V and 4 bases at J, with 8 bases between. This CDR3 region has 13 residues. In DNA form, the CDR3 reads TGTGCCAGCAGCTTGGAACGGGGTTACGAGCAGTACTTC. This gives the protein CASSLERGYEQYF.

In its sample, this clone was seen a few times. The CDR3 loop reads CASSPFLTGELFF. In nucleotides, the CDR3 is TGTGCCAGCAGTCCGTTCCTCACCGGGGAGCTGTTTTTT. The V call is TRBV2, the J call TRBJ2-2; D gene uncertain. V lost 5 bases and J 4 bases, leaving 8 bases between the germline ends. The CDR3 consists of 13 residues. Looked up from germline, CDR1 is SNHLY and CDR2 is FYNNEI.

The chain couples TRBV6-5 to TRBJ1-5; possible D gene TRBD1, 6 bases. Deletions cut 6 bases from V and 0 bases from J, with 12 bases between. The germline V gene has CDR1 MNHEY and CDR2 SVGAGI. The CDR3 consists of 15 residues. CDR3 protein: CASRPDRHSNQPQHF. In nucleotides, the CDR3 is TGTGCCAGCAGACCAGACAGGCATAGCAATCAGCCCCAGCATTTT.

This clone was seen only a few times. The chain employs TRBV30 and TRBJ1-1; possible D gene TRBD1, 5 bases. The V end lost 6 bases, the J end lost 1 base, and 15 bases lay between the germline ends. Germline values: CDR1 GTSNPN, CDR2 SVGIG (reference sequence). This CDR3 region has 14 residues. The CDR3 coding sequence is TGTGCCTGTGGCGTTGACAGTCCGAACACTGAAGCTTTCTTT. Its protein is CACGVDSPNTEAFF.